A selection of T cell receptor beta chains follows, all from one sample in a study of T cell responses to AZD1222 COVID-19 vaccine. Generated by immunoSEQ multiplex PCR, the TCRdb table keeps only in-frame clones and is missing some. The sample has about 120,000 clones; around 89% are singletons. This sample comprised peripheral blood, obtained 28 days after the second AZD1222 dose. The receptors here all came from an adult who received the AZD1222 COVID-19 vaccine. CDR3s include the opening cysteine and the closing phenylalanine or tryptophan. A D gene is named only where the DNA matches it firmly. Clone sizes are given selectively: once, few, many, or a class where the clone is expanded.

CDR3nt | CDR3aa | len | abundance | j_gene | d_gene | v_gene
TGTGCCAGCAGTTACGTAACAGGGGTGGGCCAGCCCCAGCATTTT | CASSYVTGVGQPQHF | 15 | once | TRBJ1-5 | TRBD1 | TRBV6-6
TGTGCTAGTGGTTTGGCTTCGGCGAACACTGAAGCTTTCTTT | CASGLASANTEAFF | 14 | once | TRBJ1-1 | - | TRBV12-5
TGTGCCTGGAACCCCAGGGGGGTAACTAATGAAAAACTGTTTTTT | CAWNPRGVTNEKLFF | 15 | - | TRBJ1-4 | TRBD1 | TRBV30
TGTGCCTGGAGTCCGGACTTAATGAACACTGAAGCTTTCTTT | CAWSPDLMNTEAFF | 14 | - | TRBJ1-1 | - | TRBV30
TGCGCCAGCACCCTAGCGGGGGGGCCGGGCACAGATACGCAGTATTTT | CASTLAGGPGTDTQYF | 16 | once | TRBJ2-3 | TRBD2 | TRBV4-1
TGTGCCAGCAGTTATGGACAGGCCGGCACTGAAGCTTTCTTT | CASSYGQAGTEAFF | 14 | few | TRBJ1-1 | TRBD1 | TRBV6-5
TGTGCCAGCAGCTTAGACGTCGCGGGGAGTTTCCACGAGCAGTACTTC | CASSLDVAGSFHEQYF | 16 | - | TRBJ2-7 | - | TRBV13
TGTGCCAGCAGTTCACAGGGATCGTCCTACGAGCAGTACTTC | CASSSQGSSYEQYF | 14 | - | TRBJ2-7 | - | TRBV7-2
TGTGCCAGCAGCCTCTTTCAAGGCTACACCTTC | CASSLFQGYTF | 11 | - | TRBJ1-2 | - | TRBV6-2/TRBV6-3
TGTGCCAGCAGCGGGACACTAGGCTCCTACGAGCAGTACTTC | CASSGTLGSYEQYF | 14 | - | TRBJ2-7 | - | TRBV28
TGCGCCAGCAGCTTGGCCGGGCCATCAGATACGCAGTATTTT | CASSLAGPSDTQYF | 14 | - | TRBJ2-3 | - | TRBV5-1
TGCGCCAGCAGTGAAAACACTGAAGCTTTCTTT | CASSENTEAFF | 11 | - | TRBJ1-1 | - | TRBV10-2